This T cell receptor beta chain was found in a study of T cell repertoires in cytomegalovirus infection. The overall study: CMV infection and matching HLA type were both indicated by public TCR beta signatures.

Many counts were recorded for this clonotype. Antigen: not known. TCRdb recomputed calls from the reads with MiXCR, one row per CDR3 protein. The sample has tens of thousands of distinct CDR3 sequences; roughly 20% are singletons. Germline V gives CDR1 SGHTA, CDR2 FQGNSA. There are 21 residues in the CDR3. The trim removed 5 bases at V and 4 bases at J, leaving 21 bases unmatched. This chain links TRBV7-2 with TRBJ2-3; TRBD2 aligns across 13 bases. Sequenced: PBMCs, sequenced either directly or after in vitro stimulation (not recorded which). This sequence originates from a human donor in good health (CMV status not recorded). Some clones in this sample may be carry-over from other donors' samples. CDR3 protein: CASSPKRGLAGSLGHSDTQYF. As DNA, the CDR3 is TGTGCCAGCAGCCCCAAGAGGGGACTAGCGGGATCCTTGGGACACTCAGATACGCAGTATTTT.